Sequencing of this TCR beta chain was carried out in a study of shared clonotypes between healthy human individuals. Background on the study: With ages of 18 to 49, the donors were a couple of women and three men. The study used three CD4 naive, three CD4 memory, two CD8 naive and one CD8 memory plate per donor. Whole-study findings and limits: Memory subsets generally showed lower estimated richness than naive subsets.

In the study's own analysis: Filtering differed for immunoSEQ, which gave only junction sequences without quality scores. Measured with immunoSEQ multiplex PCR; TCRdb has only the in-frame clones, and not every one. V, J and clone size are those of that table, while D and trimming were read from the DNA. The sample includes more than 2 million clones, over 85% of them seen just once. CD8 cells regarded as naive lacked CD45RO, were positively chosen for CCR7, and omitted terminally differentiated effector memory CD45RA+ cells. Germline CDR1 is MNHEY and CDR2 is SVGAGI. Trimming took off 6 bases at V and 5 bases at J, with 19 bases between the two ends. This CDR3 is 15 amino acids long. In the case of this clone: Antigen: not known.

This sequence originates from a man in his late teens or twenties in good health. The sample comprised naive CD8+ T cells sorted from blood. The rearrangement uses TRBV6-5 and TRBJ2-5; D tentatively fits TRBD1 or TRBD2 (6 bases each). The CDR3 region has the DNA TGTGCCAGCAGCCAACTTACTCGGGGGCGGGAGACCCAGTACTTC. Its translation: CASSQLTRGRETQYF.